This is a list of T cell receptor beta chains from one sample in a study of blood T cell repertoires in COVID-19. TCRdb's copy holds only in-frame clones and misses some; the assay was immunoSEQ multiplex PCR. The table shows about 60,000 clones, with roughly 86% occurring only once. The sample comprised peripheral blood. Receptors originate from a man between 45 and 60 years old with active COVID-19. The CDR3 runs from the conserved cysteine through the conserved F or W. Each record gives: clone size, V gene, J gene, CDR3 length, D gene, CDR3 protein, CDR3 DNA. A D gene is named only where the DNA matches it firmly. Only some rows state a clone size, as once, few, many or a class for expanded clones.

abundance: once
v_gene: TRBV7-2
j_gene: TRBJ2-3
len: 15
d_gene: TRBD1
CDR3aa: CASTPGGGLTDTQYF
CDR3nt: TGTGCCAGTACCCCAGGGGGCGGCCTCACAGATACGCAGTATTTT

abundance: -
v_gene: TRBV30
j_gene: TRBJ1-2
len: 16
d_gene: TRBD1
CDR3aa: CAWSGRQGEANYGYTF
CDR3nt: TGTGCCTGGAGTGGACGACAGGGGGAGGCTAACTATGGCTACACCTTC

abundance: -
v_gene: TRBV2
j_gene: TRBJ2-1
len: 16
d_gene: TRBD2
CDR3aa: CASSEVPAGGRNEQFF
CDR3nt: TGTGCCAGCAGTGAAGTTCCAGCGGGGGGGCGGAATGAGCAGTTCTTC

abundance: -
v_gene: TRBV5-1
j_gene: TRBJ1-2
len: 14
d_gene: TRBD1
CDR3aa: CASSLDRGLRGYTF
CDR3nt: TGCGCCAGCAGCTTGGACAGGGGTTTACGTGGCTACACCTTC

abundance: -
v_gene: TRBV28
j_gene: TRBJ2-6
len: 17
d_gene: TRBD1
CDR3aa: CASSFGQARSGANVLTF
CDR3nt: TGTGCCAGCAGTTTCGGACAGGCTCGCTCTGGGGCCAACGTCCTGACTTTC

abundance: -
v_gene: TRBV19
j_gene: TRBJ2-1
len: 15
d_gene: TRBD2
CDR3aa: CASSEYGGAYNEQFF
CDR3nt: TGTGCCAGTAGTGAATACGGGGGGGCCTACAATGAGCAGTTCTTC

abundance: -
v_gene: TRBV9
j_gene: TRBJ1-4
len: 16
d_gene: TRBD1
CDR3aa: CASSVTAQGVGEKLFF
CDR3nt: TGTGCCAGCAGCGTAACGGCCCAGGGGGTCGGTGAAAAACTGTTTTTT

abundance: -
v_gene: TRBV5-4
j_gene: TRBJ2-5
len: 17
d_gene: TRBD2
CDR3aa: CASTTTPWERGRETQYF
CDR3nt: TGTGCCAGCACAACCACCCCGTGGGAGCGGGGAAGGGAGACCCAGTACTTC

abundance: -
v_gene: TRBV11-2
j_gene: TRBJ1-4
len: 17
d_gene: TRBD1
CDR3aa: CASSLHPAGTGNEKLFF
CDR3nt: TGTGCCAGCAGCTTACACCCGGCGGGGACAGGGAACGAAAAACTGTTTTTT

abundance: -
v_gene: TRBV6-2/TRBV6-3
j_gene: TRBJ2-7
len: 14
d_gene: -
CDR3aa: CASSFAGPGGEQYF
CDR3nt: TGTGCCAGCAGTTTCGCCGGCCCGGGTGGCGAGCAGTACTTC

abundance: -
v_gene: TRBV19
j_gene: TRBJ2-1
len: 16
d_gene: TRBD2
CDR3aa: CASSIGNSGRGGEQFF
CDR3nt: TGTGCCAGTAGTATAGGAAATAGCGGGAGGGGTGGGGAGCAGTTCTTC

abundance: -
v_gene: TRBV5-1
j_gene: TRBJ2-7
len: 18
d_gene: TRBD2
CDR3aa: CASSPRLAGAPFREEQYF
CDR3nt: TGCGCCAGCAGCCCACGACTAGCGGGGGCCCCCTTCCGTGAGGAGCAGTACTTC

abundance: -
v_gene: TRBV9
j_gene: TRBJ2-1
len: 13
d_gene: -
CDR3aa: CASSLNGRNEQFF
CDR3nt: TGTGCCAGCAGCCTCAATGGGAGAAATGAGCAGTTCTTC

abundance: once
v_gene: TRBV7-2
j_gene: TRBJ2-2
len: 16
d_gene: TRBD2
CDR3aa: CASSAPGLAGAGELFF
CDR3nt: TGTGCCAGCAGCGCGCCGGGACTAGCGGGGGCCGGGGAGCTGTTTTTT

abundance: -
v_gene: TRBV6-5
j_gene: TRBJ1-1
len: 15
d_gene: -
CDR3aa: CASRQGPGTSVRAFF
CDR3nt: TGTGCCAGCAGACAGGGACCTGGGACATCAGTGCGGGCTTTCTTT

abundance: once
v_gene: TRBV7-9
j_gene: TRBJ1-6
len: 17
d_gene: -
CDR3aa: CASSLELGESIYSPLHF
CDR3nt: TGTGCCAGCAGCTTAGAACTGGGAGAGTCCATTTATTCACCCCTCCACTTT

abundance: -
v_gene: TRBV3-1/TRBV3-2
j_gene: TRBJ2-7
len: 12
d_gene: -
CDR3aa: CASSQESYEQYF
CDR3nt: TGTGCCAGCAGCCAAGAGAGCTACGAGCAGTACTTC

abundance: -
v_gene: TRBV5-1
j_gene: TRBJ2-5
len: 13
d_gene: -
CDR3aa: CASSLDRQETQYF
CDR3nt: TGCGCCAGCAGCTTGGATCGCCAAGAGACCCAGTACTTC

abundance: -
v_gene: TRBV28
j_gene: TRBJ1-5
len: 13
d_gene: -
CDR3aa: CASSLGPRQPQHF
CDR3nt: TGTGCCAGCAGTTTAGGGCCCAGACAGCCCCAGCATTTT

abundance: -
v_gene: TRBV4-2
j_gene: TRBJ2-3
len: 15
d_gene: TRBD2
CDR3aa: CASSPQAGGADTQYF
CDR3nt: TGTGCCAGCAGCCCACAAGCGGGGGGGGCAGATACGCAGTATTTT

abundance: -
v_gene: TRBV7-2
j_gene: TRBJ1-2
len: 14
d_gene: -
CDR3aa: CASSLASDSSGYTF
CDR3nt: TGTGCCAGCAGCTTAGCCAGCGACAGCTCGGGCTACACCTTC

abundance: -
v_gene: TRBV7-9
j_gene: TRBJ1-3
len: 14
d_gene: -
CDR3aa: CASSPSSSGNTIYF
CDR3nt: TGTGCCAGCAGCCCGTCGAGCTCTGGAAACACCATATATTTT

abundance: -
v_gene: TRBV5-5
j_gene: TRBJ1-5
len: 14
d_gene: -
CDR3aa: CASSIKGGNQPQHF
CDR3nt: TGTGCCAGCAGCATCAAGGGGGGCAATCAGCCCCAGCATTTT

abundance: -
v_gene: TRBV6-5
j_gene: TRBJ1-1
len: 15
d_gene: -
CDR3aa: CASRSQGPLNTEAFF
CDR3nt: TGTGCCAGCAGAAGCCAGGGGCCATTGAACACTGAAGCTTTCTTT

abundance: -
v_gene: TRBV5-5
j_gene: TRBJ2-5
len: 14
d_gene: TRBD1
CDR3aa: CASSQKGQGETQYF
CDR3nt: TGTGCCAGCAGCCAGAAGGGACAGGGGGAGACCCAGTACTTC

abundance: few
v_gene: TRBV10-3
j_gene: TRBJ1-5
len: 14
d_gene: TRBD1
CDR3aa: CAISEQGPSSPQHF
CDR3nt: TGTGCCATCAGTGAACAGGGGCCGTCTAGTCCCCAGCATTTT

abundance: -
v_gene: TRBV10-3
j_gene: TRBJ2-1
len: 14
d_gene: -
CDR3aa: CAISGGLDGHEQFF
CDR3nt: TGTGCCATCAGTGGGGGGCTTGACGGACATGAGCAGTTCTTC

abundance: -
v_gene: TRBV12-5
j_gene: TRBJ1-1
len: 13
d_gene: -
CDR3aa: CASGLRGGTEAFF
CDR3nt: TGTGCTAGTGGTTTAAGAGGGGGCACTGAAGCTTTCTTT

abundance: -
v_gene: TRBV3-1/TRBV3-2
j_gene: TRBJ1-2
len: 14
d_gene: TRBD1
CDR3aa: CASSHLDRVYGYTF
CDR3nt: TGTGCCAGCAGCCACCTGGACAGGGTCTATGGCTACACCTTC

abundance: once
v_gene: TRBV9
j_gene: TRBJ2-3
len: 15
d_gene: TRBD2
CDR3aa: CASSPGGYPTDTQYF
CDR3nt: TGTGCCAGCAGCCCCGGGGGGTATCCTACAGATACGCAGTATTTT

abundance: -
v_gene: TRBV5-1
j_gene: TRBJ2-7
len: 16
d_gene: TRBD1
CDR3aa: CASSLLETGGSYEQYF
CDR3nt: TGCGCCAGCAGCTTGTTAGAGACAGGGGGATCCTACGAGCAGTACTTC

abundance: once
v_gene: TRBV5-6
j_gene: TRBJ1-2
len: 14
d_gene: -
CDR3aa: CASSREDTYYGYTF
CDR3nt: TGTGCCAGCAGCCGTGAGGACACCTACTATGGCTACACCTTC

abundance: -
v_gene: TRBV10-2
j_gene: TRBJ2-1
len: 14
d_gene: TRBD1
CDR3aa: CASSDRDRGGEQFF
CDR3nt: TGCGCCAGCAGTGACCGGGACAGGGGGGGTGAGCAGTTCTTC

abundance: -
v_gene: TRBV6-5
j_gene: TRBJ2-3
len: 16
d_gene: TRBD2
CDR3aa: CASSYSSGAGTDTQYF
CDR3nt: TGTGCCAGCAGTTACTCTAGCGGGGCTGGGACAGATACGCAGTATTTT

abundance: -
v_gene: TRBV11-2
j_gene: TRBJ2-1
len: 17
d_gene: -
CDR3aa: CASSHRDSLTPGNEQFF
CDR3nt: TGTGCCAGCAGTCACCGGGACTCGCTGACTCCTGGCAATGAGCAGTTCTTC

abundance: -
v_gene: TRBV15
j_gene: TRBJ2-6
len: 18
d_gene: TRBD1
CDR3aa: CATSRETGTGPGANVLTF
CDR3nt: TGTGCCACCAGCAGAGAGACAGGGACAGGGCCTGGGGCCAACGTCCTGACTTTC

abundance: -
v_gene: TRBV3-1/TRBV3-2
j_gene: TRBJ1-4
len: 14
d_gene: TRBD1
CDR3aa: CASSQGGTGEKLFF
CDR3nt: TGTGCCAGCAGCCAAGGCGGGACAGGCGAAAAACTGTTTTTT

abundance: few
v_gene: TRBV5-1
j_gene: TRBJ1-1
len: 16
d_gene: -
CDR3aa: CASSLGREGRNTEAFF
CDR3nt: TGCGCCAGCAGCTTGGGTAGGGAGGGGAGGAACACTGAAGCTTTCTTT

abundance: -
v_gene: TRBV9
j_gene: TRBJ1-3
len: 14
d_gene: -
CDR3aa: CASKRTDSGNTIYF
CDR3nt: TGTGCCAGCAAGCGGACGGACTCTGGAAACACCATATATTTT

abundance: -
v_gene: TRBV6-6
j_gene: TRBJ2-1
len: 15
d_gene: TRBD2
CDR3aa: CASSRLAGGRDEQFF
CDR3nt: TGTGCCAGCAGCCGCCTAGCGGGGGGGCGAGATGAGCAGTTCTTC

abundance: -
v_gene: TRBV5-1
j_gene: TRBJ1-4
len: 14
d_gene: TRBD1
CDR3aa: CASSLIGGGEKLFF
CDR3nt: TGCGCCAGCAGCTTGATAGGGGGCGGAGAAAAACTGTTTTTT

abundance: -
v_gene: TRBV6-5
j_gene: TRBJ1-2
len: 13
d_gene: -
CDR3aa: CASSYPSGYGYTF
CDR3nt: TGTGCCAGCAGTTATCCCAGCGGCTATGGCTACACCTTC

abundance: -
v_gene: TRBV18
j_gene: TRBJ1-2
len: 13
d_gene: TRBD1
CDR3aa: CASSPEGQAECSF
CDR3nt: TGTGCCAGCTCACCGGAGGGACAGGCGGAATGTAGCTTC

abundance: once
v_gene: TRBV10-3
j_gene: TRBJ1-2
len: 14
d_gene: TRBD1
CDR3aa: CAISDIQGDYGYTF
CDR3nt: TGTGCCATCAGTGATATACAGGGGGACTATGGCTACACCTTC

abundance: -
v_gene: TRBV7-3
j_gene: TRBJ2-2
len: 15
d_gene: TRBD2
CDR3aa: CASSLSTSRTGELFF
CDR3nt: TGTGCCAGCAGCCTGTCGACTAGCCGCACCGGGGAGCTGTTTTTT

abundance: -
v_gene: TRBV7-9
j_gene: TRBJ2-1
len: 19
d_gene: TRBD2
CDR3aa: CASSLTGGAPLKTYNEQFF
CDR3nt: TGTGCCAGCAGCTTAACGGGGGGGGCGCCGCTAAAGACTTACAATGAGCAGTTCTTC